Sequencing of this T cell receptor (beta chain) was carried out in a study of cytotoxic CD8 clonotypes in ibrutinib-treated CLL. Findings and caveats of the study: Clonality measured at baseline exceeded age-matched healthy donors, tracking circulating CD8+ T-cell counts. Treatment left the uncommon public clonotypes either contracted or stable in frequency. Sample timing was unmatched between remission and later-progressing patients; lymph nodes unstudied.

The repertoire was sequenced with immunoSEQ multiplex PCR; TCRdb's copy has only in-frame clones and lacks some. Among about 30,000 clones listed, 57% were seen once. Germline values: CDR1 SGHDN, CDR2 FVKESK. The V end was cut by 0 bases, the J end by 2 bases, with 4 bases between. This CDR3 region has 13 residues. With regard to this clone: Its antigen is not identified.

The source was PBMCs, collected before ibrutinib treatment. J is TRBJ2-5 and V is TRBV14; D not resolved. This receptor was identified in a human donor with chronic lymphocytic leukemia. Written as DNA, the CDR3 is TGTGCCAGCAGCCAAGATTTTCAAGAGACCCAGTACTTC. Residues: CASSQDFQETQYF.